This T cell receptor beta chain was observed in a study of blood T cell repertoires in COVID-19. With 6 bases clipped from V and 4 bases from J, the junction kept 4 bases outside the gene matches. The CDR3 spans 14 residues. Germline V gives CDR1 MNHEY, CDR2 SVGAGI. Authors' data handling: Amplified reference gene primers provided the basis for estimating nucleated cell counts. Assay: immunoSEQ multiplex PCR; the TCRdb copy retains only in-frame clones and omits some. V and J calls and clone size are as listed in that table; D and trimming were resolved from the DNA. The sample shows over 20,000 clones, 80% to 90% of them seen only once.

This chain connects TRBV6-5 to TRBJ2-2; 8 bases align to TRBD2. The receptor comes from a man in his forties or fifties with active COVID-19. The specimen sequenced was peripheral blood. CDR3 in amino acids: CASRHGGGTGELFF. In DNA, the CDR3 is TGTGCCAGCAGGCACGGGGGGGGCACCGGGGAGCTGTTTTTT.